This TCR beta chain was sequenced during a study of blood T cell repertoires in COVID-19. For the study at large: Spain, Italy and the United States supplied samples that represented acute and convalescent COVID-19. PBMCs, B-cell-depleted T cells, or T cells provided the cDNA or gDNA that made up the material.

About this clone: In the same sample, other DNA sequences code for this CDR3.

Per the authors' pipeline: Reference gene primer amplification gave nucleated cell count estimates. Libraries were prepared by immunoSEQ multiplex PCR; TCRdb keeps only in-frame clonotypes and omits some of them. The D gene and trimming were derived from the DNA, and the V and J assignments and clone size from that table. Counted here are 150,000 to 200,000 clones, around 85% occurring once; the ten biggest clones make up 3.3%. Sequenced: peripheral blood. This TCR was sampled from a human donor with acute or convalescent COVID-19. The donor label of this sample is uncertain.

Here the CDR3 DNA reads TGTGCCAGCAGCCAACGCGGTTCTAACTATGGCTACACCTTC. Protein sequence: CASSQRGSNYGYTF. The rearrangement uses TRBV3-1 (or the pseudogene TRBV3-2) and TRBJ1-2; no reliable D call. Germline V gives CDR1 LGHDT, CDR2 YNNKEL (reference sequence). The V gene lost 2 bases and the J gene lost 0 bases, with 7 bases spanning the gap. The CDR3 runs 14 residues.